These 6 T cell receptor beta chains were all obtained from the same sample, sequenced in a study of blood T cell repertoires in COVID-19. The repertoire was sequenced with immunoSEQ multiplex PCR; TCRdb's copy has only in-frame clones and lacks some. The sample holds 55,000 to 65,000 clones, approximately 80% seen once. The sequenced sample consisted of peripheral blood. The receptors stem from a man aged 55-75 years with COVID-19, enrolled during active disease.

This chain joins TRBV4-3 and TRBJ1-6; D remains ambiguous. CDR1 is LGHNA, CDR2 YSLEER, per germline. V lost 0 bases and J lost 9, with 15 bases in between. The CDR3 extends over 16 amino acids. CDR3 residues: CASSQEGARDRSPLHF. The CDR3 DNA is TGCGCCAGCAGCCAAGAAGGAGCGAGGGATCGTTCACCCCTCCACTTT.

J is TRBJ2-6 and V is TRBV4-2, with D unresolved. V was pared by 0 bases and J by 1 base, with 7 bases between. Germline loops: CDR1 LGHNA, CDR2 YNFKEQ. This CDR3 contains 16 residues. CDR3 sequence (DNA): TGTGCCAGCAGCCAAGAAACGCTATCTGGGGCCAACGTCCTGACTTTC. This codes for CASSQETLSGANVLTF.

With regard to this clone: One end of the junction is discordant with germline, which a read error may explain. This specimen includes other DNA sequences encoding the same CDR3. The V and J genes are TRBV5-5 and TRBJ2-3; TRBD2 agrees at 9 bases. The CDR3 length is 16 residues. Germline V CDR1 and CDR2: SGHKS, YYEKEE (reference sequence). The CDR3 sequence: CPSSWGGGGRALPGYF. The CDR3 bases are TGTCCCAGCAGCTGGGGAGGGGGCGGGAGGGCCCTCCCTGGGTATTTT.

This chain links TRBV6-5 with TRBJ1-4; D not certain. Germline V lookup: CDR1 MNHEY, CDR2 SVGAGI. The CDR3 length is 13 residues. Trimming took 6 bases from V and 11 from J, leaving 16 bases between them. DNA of the CDR3: TGTGCCAGCAGCCTCAATGTGGCGGGGAAACTGTTTTTT. It encodes CASSLNVAGKLFF.

This clone was seen only a few times. V gene TRBV18 combines with J gene TRBJ2-1; no reliable D call. Germline loops: CDR1 KGHSH, CDR2 LQKENI. V lost 2 bases, J lost 9 bases, and 14 bases lay in between. CDR3 length: 14 residues. In DNA, the CDR3 is TGTGCCAGCTCACCATTGGCGGAGTTCAGTGAGCAGTTCTTC. Translation gives CASSPLAEFSEQFF.

The chain recombines TRBV6-2 or TRBV6-3 with TRBJ1-6, with D unresolved. The germline gives CDR1 MNHEY, CDR2 SVGEGT. The CDR3 runs 13 residues. Trimming removed 6 bases from V and 9 bases from J, with 12 bases in between. The CDR3: CASSDHWSSPLHF. The CDR3, as DNA: TGTGCCAGCAGCGACCATTGGAGTTCACCCCTCCACTTT.